Below are 20 T cell receptor beta chains sequenced from a single sample in a study of lymphopenia after photon versus proton radiotherapy. TCRdb keeps only in-frame clones here, not all; method: immunoSEQ multiplex PCR. The repertoire consists of 150,000 to 200,000 clones, with around 85% occurring once and the leading ten covering roughly 4.7%. Sequencing was performed on peripheral blood, taken from a patient treated with photon-based radiotherapy. These receptors all come from a man in his forties or fifties with gastric cancer.

This chain joins TRBV5-6 and TRBJ1-5; D is ambiguous. V was pared by 0 bases and J by 5 bases, with 3 bases between. The CDR3 loop spans 12 amino acids. The germline V gene encodes CDR1 SGHDT and CDR2 YYEEEE. CDR3 DNA sequence: TGTGCCAGCAGCTTGGGGGATCAGCCCCAGCATTTT. Translation gives CASSLGDQPQHF.

J is TRBJ2-7 and V is TRBV15; TRBD1 matches at 9 bases. From germline, CDR1 is LNHNV and CDR2 YYDKDF (reference sequence). J was trimmed by 4 bases and V by 9 bases; bases with no gene match: 7. The CDR3 consists of 13 residues. CDR3 coding DNA: TGTGCCACGGGGACCGGGACAGGGTACGAGCAGTACTTC. The encoded protein is CATGTGTGYEQYF.

This clone occurred a few times. This chain joins TRBV20-1 and TRBJ2-1; D unclear. The V end lost 3 bases, the J end lost 8 bases, and 5 bases lay between the germline ends. CDR3 length: 10 amino acids. Germline values: CDR1 DFQATT, CDR2 SNEGSKA (reference sequence). The CDR3 region has the DNA TGCAGTGCTAGTAGCCATGAGCAGTTCTTC. Protein product: CSASSHEQFF.

The chain employs TRBV5-6 and TRBJ2-1; 8 bases are a match to TRBD2. The trim removed 4 bases at V and 13 bases at J, leaving 4 bases unmatched. The germline gives CDR1 SGHDT, CDR2 YYEEEE. The CDR3 has 11 residues. The CDR3 here is CASSTTSGQFF. CDR3 sequence (DNA): TGTGCCAGCAGCACCACTAGCGGCCAGTTCTTC.

For the CDR3, the DNA is TGTGCCAGCAGCTCCCCCCTCACAGATACGCAGTATTTT. Translated: CASSSPLTDTQYF. J is TRBJ2-3 and V is TRBV7-9; no clear D gene. Germline assignment: CDR1 SEHNR and CDR2 FQNEAQ (reference sequence). V lost 4 bases and J lost 2, with 7 bases in between. This CDR3 region has 13 residues. The whole variable domain, filled in from reference TRBV7-9 and TRBJ2-3, reads DTGVSQNPRHKITKRGQNVTFRCDPISEHNRLYWYRQTLGQGPEFLTYFQNEAQLEKSRLLSDRFSAERPKGSFSTLEIQRTEQGDSAMYLCASSSPLTDTQYFGPGTRLTVL.

V usage is TRBV6-1 and J usage is TRBJ1-1; D might be TRBD1 (6 bases). This CDR3 spans 13 amino acids. Germline CDR1 MNHNS, CDR2 SASEGT. V was trimmed by 7 bases and J by 7 bases, leaving 16 bases between them. The CDR3 DNA reads as TGTGCCAGCACCAACCGGGACACCAATGAAGCTTTCTTT. Protein: CASTNRDTNEAFF.

The rearrangement uses TRBV10-3 and TRBJ2-1; 12 bases line up with TRBD2. Unmatched junction bases numbered 8, after V lost 2 bases and J lost 6 bases. This CDR3 has 17 amino acids. Germline-derived CDR1 and CDR2 are ENHRY and SYGVKD. The CDR3 bases are TGTGCCATCAGTGAGGCGACTAGCGGGAGCCCACTCAATGAGCAGTTCTTC. It yields the protein CAISEATSGSPLNEQFF.

The J gene is TRBJ2-7, the V gene TRBV2; D not certain. The CDR3 runs to 14 residues. V gave up 3 bases and J gave up 6 bases, with 15 bases separating them. Germline V gene lookup returns CDR1 SNHLY and CDR2 FYNNEI. The CDR3 nucleotides are TGTGCCAGCAGTGATGAAAGGGTTGGGCGCGAGCAGTACTTC. Residues: CASSDERVGREQYF.

The V gene is TRBV5-1, the J gene TRBJ2-3; the D gene is possibly TRBD2 (6 bases). The CDR3 spans 15 residues. CDR1 and CDR2 from the germline V gene are SGHRS and YFSETQ. Trimming left V 4 bases short and J 7 bases short, with 19 bases between. CDR3 sequence (DNA): TGCGCCAGCAGCCCATGGGGCGGGGTTCAATATACGCAGTATTTT. Its translation: CASSPWGGVQYTQYF.

V and J are TRBV7-7 and TRBJ2-2; maybe TRBD2 (6 bases). Per the germline V gene, CDR1 is SSHAT and CDR2 is FNYEAQ (reference sequence). The CDR3 spans 17 residues. The V and J ends lost 1 base and 0 bases respectively, with 12 bases between them. The CDR3 DNA reads TGTGCCAGCAGCTTAGGGGGGGACGCCTCGAACACCGGGGAGCTGTTTTTT. This sequence encodes CASSLGGDASNTGELFF.

V and J are TRBV27 and TRBJ2-6; D unresolved. V was cut by 3 bases and J by 2 bases, with 8 bases left in between. The V gene's germline CDR1 is MNHEY and CDR2 SMNVEV (reference sequence). The CDR3 covers 15 residues. The CDR3 here is CASSLWGAGANVLTF. DNA of the CDR3: TGTGCCAGCAGTTTGTGGGGTGCTGGGGCCAACGTCCTGACTTTC. Filled out from reference TRBV27 and TRBJ2-6, the complete variable domain reads EAQVTQNPRYLITVTGKKLTVTCSQNMNHEYMSWYRQDPGLGLRQIYYSMNVEVTDKGDVPEGYKVSRKEKRNFPLILESPSPNQTSLYFCASSLWGAGANVLTFGAGSRLTVL.

This chain connects TRBV5-1 to TRBJ2-1; TRBD2 matches at 7 bases. V was clipped by 3 bases and J by 5 bases; unmatched bases: 8. The CDR3 has 15 residues. Germline CDR1 SGHRS, CDR2 YFSETQ. CDR3: CASSWNPGTNNEQFF. In DNA, the CDR3 is TGCGCCAGCAGCTGGAACCCCGGGACTAACAATGAGCAGTTCTTC.

The rearrangement joins TRBV28 to TRBJ1-2; D is unresolved. This CDR3 region has 13 residues. The germline V gene encodes CDR1 MDHEN and CDR2 SYDVKM. Trimming stripped 6 bases from V and 7 bases from J, with 15 bases between. The CDR3 here is CASRIGNSLGYTF. CDR3 bases: TGTGCCAGCAGGATAGGAAACAGCCTTGGCTACACCTTC.

This clone was seen a few times. The J gene is TRBJ1-2, the V gene TRBV30, with D possibly TRBD1 on 6 matching bases. Per the germline V gene, CDR1 is GTSNPN and CDR2 is SVGIG (reference sequence). The CDR3 spans 13 residues. Trimming took 0 bases from V and 6 from J, leaving 11 bases between them. CDR3 in amino acids: CAWSVGQGNGYTF. CDR3 DNA sequence: TGTGCCTGGAGTGTAGGCCAGGGGAATGGCTACACCTTC.

J is TRBJ1-1 and V is TRBV7-9; 7 positions agree with TRBD1. After removal of 8 bases from V and 3 bases from J, the junction contained 6 bases not matched to a gene. This CDR3 region has 13 residues. CDR1 and CDR2 (germline): SEHNR, FQNEAQ (reference sequence). The CDR3 protein is CASDRQGHTEAFF. The CDR3 DNA reads as TGTGCCAGCGATCGACAGGGTCACACTGAAGCTTTCTTT.

This rearrangement joins TRBV28 to TRBJ1-2; D call uncertain. CDR1 and CDR2 from the germline V gene are MDHEN and SYDVKM. V gave up 7 bases and J gave up 2 bases, with 17 bases separating them. This CDR3 has 15 residues. In DNA form, the CDR3 reads TGTGCCAGCACTCTAATTTTAGGAGGGAACTATGGCTACACCTTC. It encodes CASTLILGGNYGYTF.

CDR3 region: CASSLPDRGNEQFF. The CDR3 DNA reads as TGTGCCAGCAGCCTCCCAGACAGGGGCAATGAGCAGTTCTTC. The genes are TRBV7-3 and TRBJ2-1, with 8 bases that match TRBD1. V shed 5 bases and J 6 bases; nucleotides not matched to a gene: 6. Germline CDR1 SGHTA, CDR2 FQGTGA. The CDR3 is 14 residues long.

This clone was recorded once. The chain carries TRBV11-2 and TRBJ2-1; unclear D gene. Trimming cost V 4 bases and J 4 bases, with 11 bases left between them. Germline V CDR1 and CDR2: SGHAT, FQNNGV. CDR3 length: 14 residues. The CDR3 protein is CASSSSSAYNEQFF. Here the CDR3 DNA reads TGTGCCAGCAGCTCATCCAGCGCGTACAATGAGCAGTTCTTC.

This clone has just one count. This chain connects TRBV29-1 to TRBJ1-4, with D perhaps matching TRBD1 (6 bases). Looked up from germline, CDR1 is SQVTM and CDR2 is ANQGSEA. Trimming pared 5 bases from V and 6 bases from J, leaving 10 bases between. This CDR3 contains 12 residues. CDR3 in amino acids: CSVRGADEKLFF. CDR3 DNA: TGCAGCGTTAGGGGGGCCGATGAAAAACTGTTTTTT.

This clone occurred once. The J gene is TRBJ2-1, the V gene TRBV28; TRBD2 is a possible D gene (6 bases). Germline CDR1 and CDR2: MDHEN and SYDVKM. V was shortened by 2 bases and J by 0 bases, with 8 bases between the two germline ends. The length of the CDR3 is 15 residues. CDR3 region: CASSLGGSSYNEQFF. In DNA, the CDR3 is TGTGCCAGCAGTTTAGGGGGGAGCTCCTACAATGAGCAGTTCTTC.